Listed below are T cell receptor beta chains from one sample, sequenced in a study of blood T cell repertoires in COVID-19. Data came from immunoSEQ multiplex PCR; TCRdb stores just in-frame clones and leaves some out. In the table there are 400,000 or so clones, approximately 90% of which are singletons. Sequenced: peripheral blood. The receptors were gathered from a man younger than 35 with COVID-19, enrolled during active disease. The CDR3 runs from the conserved cysteine through the conserved F or W. The D gene is left open where the match is weak. Clone size is given for some rows only: seen once, a few or many times, or a class if the clone is expanded.

d_call: NA; j_call: TRBJ2-4; v_call: TRBV28; clone_size: NA; cdr3_aa: CASRNSGAGPSAYF
d_call: NA; j_call: TRBJ1-5; v_call: TRBV28; clone_size: once; cdr3_aa: CASSLTTGAQHF
d_call: NA; j_call: TRBJ2-7; v_call: TRBV7-8; clone_size: NA; cdr3_aa: CASSFPRSGEGEQYF
d_call: TRBD1; j_call: TRBJ1-4; v_call: TRBV5-1; clone_size: NA; cdr3_aa: CASSPEGQGGEKLFF
d_call: TRBD2; j_call: TRBJ2-7; v_call: TRBV25-1; clone_size: NA; cdr3_aa: CASSWTSGNSYEQYF
d_call: TRBD2; j_call: TRBJ2-3; v_call: TRBV10-3; clone_size: NA; cdr3_aa: CAISESSSGRAGDTQYF
d_call: NA; j_call: TRBJ2-7; v_call: TRBV12-3/TRBV12-4; clone_size: NA; cdr3_aa: CASRSGTPYEQYF
d_call: NA; j_call: TRBJ2-1; v_call: TRBV29-1; clone_size: NA; cdr3_aa: CSARAGNEQFF
d_call: NA; j_call: TRBJ1-6; v_call: TRBV5-1; clone_size: NA; cdr3_aa: CASSLVGENSNSPLHF
d_call: TRBD2; j_call: TRBJ2-1; v_call: TRBV2; clone_size: NA; cdr3_aa: CASSEASTMRGSSYNEQFF
d_call: TRBD2; j_call: TRBJ2-3; v_call: TRBV5-1; clone_size: NA; cdr3_aa: CASSRGGATDTQYF
d_call: NA; j_call: TRBJ1-4; v_call: TRBV7-9; clone_size: NA; cdr3_aa: CASSPPETLNEKLFF
d_call: NA; j_call: TRBJ2-5; v_call: TRBV5-1; clone_size: few; cdr3_aa: CASRPGRGETQYF
d_call: TRBD2; j_call: TRBJ2-3; v_call: TRBV7-6; clone_size: NA; cdr3_aa: CASSFRLAGEITDTQYF
d_call: TRBD1; j_call: TRBJ1-2; v_call: TRBV9; clone_size: NA; cdr3_aa: CASSVGTGGHGYTF
d_call: TRBD1; j_call: TRBJ1-2; v_call: TRBV10-3; clone_size: NA; cdr3_aa: CAISRGLEYGYTF
d_call: NA; j_call: TRBJ1-5; v_call: TRBV19; clone_size: few; cdr3_aa: CASSGEADQPQHF